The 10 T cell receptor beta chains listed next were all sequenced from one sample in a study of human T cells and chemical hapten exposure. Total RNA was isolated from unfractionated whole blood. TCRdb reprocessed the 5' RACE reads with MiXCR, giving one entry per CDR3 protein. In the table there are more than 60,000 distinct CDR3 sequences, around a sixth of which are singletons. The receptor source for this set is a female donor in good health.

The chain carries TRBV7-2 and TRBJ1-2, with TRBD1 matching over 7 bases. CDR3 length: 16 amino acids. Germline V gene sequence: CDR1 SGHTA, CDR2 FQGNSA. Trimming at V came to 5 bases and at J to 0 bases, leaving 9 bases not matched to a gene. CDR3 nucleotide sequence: TGTGCCAGCAGCGCACAACAGGGGCGAGCTAACTATGGCTACACCTTC. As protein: CASSAQQGRANYGYTF.

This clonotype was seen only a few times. The CDR3 spells CASSPLTVLSNQPQHF. The DNA of the CDR3 is TGTGCCAGTAGTCCCCTGACAGTCCTTAGCAATCAGCCCCAGCATTTT. The chain employs TRBV19 and TRBJ1-5, with D possibly matching TRBD1 (5 bases). Trimming stripped 5 bases from V and 0 bases from J, with 14 bases between. CDR1 and CDR2 (germline): LNHDA, SQIVND (reference sequence). The CDR3 runs to 16 residues.

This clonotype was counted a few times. The CDR3 protein is CASSLRSLDEQYF. DNA for the CDR3: TGCGCCAGCAGCTTGCGTTCCTTAGACGAGCAGTACTTC. The chain employs TRBV5-1 and TRBJ2-7; D gene unclear. Trimming left V 1 base short and J 5 bases short, with 10 bases between. The CDR3 has 13 residues. Per germline, CDR1 SGHRS and CDR2 YFSETQ. The full variable domain, in which reference TRBV5-1 and TRBJ2-7 provide the parts outside the CDR3, is KAGVTQTPRYLIKTRGQQVTLSCSPISGHRSVSWYQQTPGQGLQFLFEYFSETQRNKGNFPGRFSGRQFSNSRSEMNVSTLELGDSALYLCASSLRSLDEQYFGPGTRLTVT.

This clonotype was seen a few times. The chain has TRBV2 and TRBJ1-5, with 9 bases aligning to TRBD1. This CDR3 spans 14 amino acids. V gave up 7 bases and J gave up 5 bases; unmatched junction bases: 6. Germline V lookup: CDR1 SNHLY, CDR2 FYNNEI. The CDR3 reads CASNTQGAYQPQHF. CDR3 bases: TGTGCCAGCAACACACAGGGGGCCTATCAGCCCCAGCATTTT.

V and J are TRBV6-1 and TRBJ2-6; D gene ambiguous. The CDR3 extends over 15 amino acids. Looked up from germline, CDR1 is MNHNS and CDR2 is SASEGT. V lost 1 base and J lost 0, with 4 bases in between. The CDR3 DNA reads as TGTGCCAGCAGTGAAGATTTCTCTGGGGCCAACGTCCTGACTTTC. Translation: CASSEDFSGANVLTF.

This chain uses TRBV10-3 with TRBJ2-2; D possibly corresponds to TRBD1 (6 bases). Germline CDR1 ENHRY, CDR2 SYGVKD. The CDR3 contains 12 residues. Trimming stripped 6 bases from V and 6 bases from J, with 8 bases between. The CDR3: CAIRRGSGELFF. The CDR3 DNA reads TGTGCCATCAGAAGGGGGTCCGGGGAGCTGTTTTTT.

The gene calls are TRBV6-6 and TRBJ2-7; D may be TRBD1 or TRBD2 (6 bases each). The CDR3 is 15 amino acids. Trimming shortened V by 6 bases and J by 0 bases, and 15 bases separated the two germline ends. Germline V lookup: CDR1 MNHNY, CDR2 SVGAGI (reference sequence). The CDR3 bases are TGTGCCAGCAGCCCCTGGCGGGACAACTCCTACGAGCAGTACTTC. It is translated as CASSPWRDNSYEQYF.

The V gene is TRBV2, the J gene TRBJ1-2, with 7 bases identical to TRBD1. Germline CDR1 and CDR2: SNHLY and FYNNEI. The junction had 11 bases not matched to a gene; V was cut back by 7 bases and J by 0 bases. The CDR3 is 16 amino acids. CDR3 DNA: TGTGCCAGCACGGCAGCCGACAGGGCCTCTAACTATGGCTACACCTTC. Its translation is CASTAADRASNYGYTF. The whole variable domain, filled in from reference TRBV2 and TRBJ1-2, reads EPEVTQTPSHQVTQMGQEVILRCVPISNHLYFYWYRQILGQKVEFLVSFYNNEISEKSEIFDDQFSVERPDGSNFTLKIRSTKLEDSAMYFCASTAADRASNYGYTFGSGTRLTVV.

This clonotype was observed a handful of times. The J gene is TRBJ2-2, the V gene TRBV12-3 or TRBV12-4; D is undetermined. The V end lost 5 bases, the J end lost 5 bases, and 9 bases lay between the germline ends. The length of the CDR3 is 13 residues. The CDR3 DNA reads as TGTGCCAGCAGTCCCCGTATAACCGGGGAGCTGTTTTTT. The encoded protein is CASSPRITGELFF.

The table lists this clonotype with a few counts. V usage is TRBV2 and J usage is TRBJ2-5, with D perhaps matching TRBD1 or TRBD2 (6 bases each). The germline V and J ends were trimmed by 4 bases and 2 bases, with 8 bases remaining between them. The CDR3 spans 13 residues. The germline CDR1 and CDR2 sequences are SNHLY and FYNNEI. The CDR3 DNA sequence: TGTGCCAGCAGTGGAGGGGGGCAAGAGACCCAGTACTTC. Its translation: CASSGGGQETQYF.